The 15 T cell receptor beta chains reported below all come from one sample, sequenced in a study of T-cell reconstitution after alpha-beta-depleted transplantation in children. This sample's TCRbeta library carried unique molecular identifier barcodes. TCRdb passed the PCR reads through MiXCR, listing each CDR3 protein once. Found here are approximately 170,000 distinct CDR3 sequences, 11% of them singletons; the top ten hold over 10%. The specimen was PBMCs, collected before TCRalphabeta/CD19-depleted stem cell transplant. All receptors come from a boy aged 2 to 10 with acute myeloid leukemia, due to receive a stem cell transplant.

There are many counts of this clonotype. This chain uses TRBV7-9 with TRBJ2-1, with 7 bases matching TRBD2. Germline CDR1 SEHNR, CDR2 FQNEAQ (reference sequence). There are 15 residues in the CDR3. V was pared by 5 bases and J by 4 bases, with 8 bases of the junction left unmatched. The CDR3 reads CASSARAGLYNEQFF. CDR3 DNA sequence: TGTGCCAGCAGCGCGAGAGCGGGATTATACAATGAGCAGTTCTTC. The full variable domain, rest sourced from reference TRBV7-9 and TRBJ2-1, is DTGVSQNPRHKITKRGQNVTFRCDPISEHNRLYWYRQTLGQGPEFLTYFQNEAQLEKSRLLSDRFSAERPKGSFSTLEIQRTEQGDSAMYLCASSARAGLYNEQFFGPGTRLTVL.

This clonotype was found many times. This chain uses TRBV4-1 with TRBJ2-7; 13 bases map to TRBD2. The CDR3 runs 22 residues. J lost 0 bases, V lost 1 base, and 18 bases had no gene match. Germline CDR1 reads MGHRA; CDR2 reads YSYEKL. The DNA of the CDR3 is TGCGCCAGCAGCCAAGTACGGGTTCTTGGACTAGCGGGAGAACCGAGCTCCTACGAGCAGTACTTC. As protein: CASSQVRVLGLAGEPSSYEQYF.

This clonotype was detected ten times or more. V gene TRBV20-1 combines with J gene TRBJ1-1; TRBD1 matches at 10 bases. In germline, CDR1 is DFQATT, CDR2 SNEGSKA (reference sequence). V lost 3 bases, J lost 3 bases, and 7 bases stayed unmatched. The CDR3 loop spans 15 amino acids. CDR3 sequence reads: CSARESGTGDTEAFF. The DNA of the CDR3 is TGCAGTGCTAGGGAAAGCGGGACAGGGGACACTGAAGCTTTCTTT.

In this sample, this clonotype turned up many times. The rearrangement links TRBV20-1 to TRBJ1-1; D may be TRBD1 (6 bases). Trimming stripped 7 bases from V and 0 bases from J, with 15 bases between. The germline V gene encodes CDR1 DFQATT and CDR2 SNEGSKA (reference sequence). The CDR3 covers 14 residues. CDR3 sequence (DNA): TGCAGTGTACCCCCGGGGGCAATGAACACTGAAGCTTTCTTT. This encodes CSVPPGAMNTEAFF.

This clonotype was seen at least ten times. The rearrangement uses TRBV7-2 and TRBJ2-1; a possible D gene is TRBD1 (6 bases). The V gene lost 5 bases and the J gene lost 0 bases, with 14 bases spanning the gap. Germline assignment: CDR1 SGHTA and CDR2 FQGNSA. The CDR3 sequence is 16 residues long. CDR3: CASSPTRDNSYNEQFF. The DNA for the CDR3 is TGTGCCAGCAGCCCTACCAGGGACAACTCCTACAATGAGCAGTTCTTC.

This clonotype was counted at least ten times. This chain joins TRBV18 and TRBJ1-1; a weak D match, TRBD1 (5 bases). The CDR3 extends over 13 amino acids. Germline values: CDR1 KGHSH, CDR2 LQKENI. Trimming cost V 3 bases and J 4 bases, with 9 bases left between them. CDR3 protein: CASSPGEGTEAFF. The CDR3 nucleotides read TGTGCCAGCTCACCGGGGGAGGGCACTGAAGCTTTCTTT.

This clonotype was recorded at least ten times. J is TRBJ2-7 and V is TRBV12-3 or TRBV12-4; 8 positions agree with TRBD2. With V trimmed by 2 bases and J by 0 bases, 0 bases remained unmatched. This CDR3 region has 14 residues. The CDR3 loop reads CASSLLAGSYEQYF. For the CDR3, the DNA is TGTGCCAGCAGTTTACTAGCGGGCTCCTACGAGCAGTACTTC.

The table lists this clonotype with many counts. The rearrangement joins TRBV7-6 to TRBJ2-3, with no clear D. Germline V gives CDR1 SGHVS, CDR2 FNYEAQ. The CDR3 length is 12 residues. V was pared by 2 bases and J by 6 bases, with 6 bases between. Here the CDR3 DNA reads TGTGCCAGCAGCTTAATGGGCGATACGCAGTATTTT. Its protein product is CASSLMGDTQYF. Complete variable domain (other parts from reference TRBV7-6 and TRBJ2-3): GAGVSQSPRYKVTKRGQDVALRCDPISGHVSLYWYRQALGQGPEFLTYFNYEAQQDKSGLPNDRFSAERPEGSISTLTIQRTEQRDSAMYRCASSLMGDTQYFGPGTRLTVL.

The chain is built from TRBV10-3 and TRBJ1-1, with 10 bases aligning to TRBD1. Germline V gene lookup returns CDR1 ENHRY and CDR2 SYGVKD. After removal of 5 bases from V and 0 bases from J, the junction contained 9 bases not matched to a gene. The CDR3 is made up of 17 amino acids. CDR3 DNA: TGTGCCATCAGTACCCGACAGGGGGCTGGTATGAACACTGAAGCTTTCTTT. It is translated as CAISTRQGAGMNTEAFF.

This clonotype was found many times. CDR3 loop: CASRDRGLRAFEQFF. The DNA of the CDR3 is TGTGCCAGCAGGGACAGGGGCCTTCGAGCCTTTGAGCAGTTCTTC. This chain connects TRBV7-4 to TRBJ2-1; 9 nucleotides agree with TRBD1. The CDR3 length is 15 residues. V lost 6 bases, J lost 9 bases, and 12 bases stayed unmatched. The germline V gene has CDR1 SGHVT and CDR2 SQSDAQ. The full variable domain, in which reference TRBV7-4 and TRBJ2-1 provide the parts outside the CDR3, is GAGVSQSPRYKVAKRGRDVALRCDSISGHVTLYWYRQTLGQGSEVLTYSQSDAQRDKSGRPSGRFSAERPERSVSTLKIQRTEQGDSAVYLCASRDRGLRAFEQFFGPGTRLTVL.

This clonotype has a count of ten or more. The V and J genes are TRBV20-1 and TRBJ2-1, with TRBD1 as a possible D gene (5 bases). The CDR3 sequence is 17 residues long. Per germline, CDR1 DFQATT and CDR2 SNEGSKA (reference sequence). Trimming stripped 3 bases from V and 1 base from J, with 19 bases between. In DNA, the CDR3 is TGCAGTGCTAGCATACCCAGGGTTTCATCGTCCTACAATGAGCAGTTCTTC. Translated: CSASIPRVSSSYNEQFF.

This clonotype is medium-sized (0.01 to 0.1%) within its sample. The chain couples TRBV7-3 to TRBJ2-1; D uncertain. Trimming stripped 7 bases from V and 6 bases from J, with 7 bases between. This CDR3 is 11 amino acids long. Germline assignment: CDR1 SGHTA and CDR2 FQGTGA. The CDR3 loop reads CASKELNEQFF. Written as DNA, the CDR3 is TGTGCCAGCAAGGAGCTCAATGAGCAGTTCTTC.

This clonotype was seen repeatedly, ten times or more. The chain links TRBV7-9 to TRBJ1-2; 8 bases are a match to TRBD1. CDR1 is SEHNR, CDR2 FQNEAQ, per germline (reference sequence). The CDR3 is made up of 15 amino acids. V trimming: 4 bases; J trimming: 3 bases; junction bases outside the gene matches: 7. The CDR3 DNA is TGTGCCAGCAGCTCCCGACAGGGGCTGTACTATGGCTACACCTTC. This encodes CASSSRQGLYYGYTF.

This clonotype was detected many times. The chain carries TRBV20-1 and TRBJ2-3; D is unresolved. This CDR3 region has 13 residues. With 5 bases removed from V and 10 bases from J, the gap between germline ends came to 19 bases. CDR1 DFQATT and CDR2 SNEGSKA come from the germline V gene (reference sequence). The CDR3 loop reads CSAGGLHADPQYF. The CDR3 bases are TGCAGTGCTGGTGGGCTCCACGCCGATCCGCAGTATTTT.

This clonotype appeared many times. The V call is TRBV5-1, the J call TRBJ2-1; perhaps TRBD1 as D (5 bases). Germline CDR1 and CDR2: SGHRS and YFSETQ. CDR3 length equals 14 residues. The V end was cut by 3 bases, the J end by 6 bases, with 13 bases between. The CDR3 sequence: CASSSDTGGNEQFF. In DNA form, the CDR3 reads TGCGCCAGCAGCTCGGACACGGGTGGCAATGAGCAGTTCTTC.